The rows below give T cell receptor beta chains drawn from one sample of a study of shared clonotypes between healthy human individuals. TCRdb's copy holds only in-frame clones and misses some; the assay was immunoSEQ multiplex PCR. The table has millions of clones, approximately 95% seen once. Sequences were obtained from naive CD8+ T cells sorted from blood. The receptors were sampled from a man younger than 35 in good health. CDR3s include the opening cysteine and the closing phenylalanine or tryptophan. Each record gives: D gene, J gene, V gene, clone size, CDR3 protein, CDR3 DNA. A D gene is named only where the DNA matches it firmly. A row's size may be missing; if present it is once, few, many or a size class.

d_gene: .; j_gene: TRBJ1-1; v_gene: TRBV20-1; abundance: .; CDR3aa: CSAPKGTEAFF; CDR3nt: TGCAGTGCCCCCAAGGGGACTGAAGCTTTCTTT
d_gene: TRBD2; j_gene: TRBJ2-2; v_gene: TRBV28; abundance: .; CDR3aa: CASSPPSPQRGGFTGELFF; CDR3nt: TGTGCCAGCAGTCCCCCGTCCCCTCAGCGGGGGGGCTTCACCGGGGAGCTGTTTTTT
d_gene: TRBD2; j_gene: TRBJ2-7; v_gene: TRBV5-1; abundance: .; CDR3aa: CASSLGEGLATGEQYF; CDR3nt: TGCGCCAGCAGCTTGGGAGAGGGACTAGCGACCGGCGAGCAGTACTTC
d_gene: .; j_gene: TRBJ2-7; v_gene: TRBV27; abundance: .; CDR3aa: CASSLKGGPYEQYF; CDR3nt: TGTGCCAGCAGTTTGAAGGGGGGCCCCTACGAGCAGTACTTC
d_gene: .; j_gene: TRBJ2-1; v_gene: TRBV29-1; abundance: .; CDR3aa: CSVDLTPGYEQFF; CDR3nt: TGCAGCGTCGACCTTACCCCGGGCTATGAGCAGTTCTTC
d_gene: .; j_gene: TRBJ1-2; v_gene: TRBV6-6; abundance: .; CDR3aa: CASSWQANYGYTF; CDR3nt: TGTGCCAGCAGTTGGCAGGCTAACTATGGCTACACCTTC
d_gene: .; j_gene: TRBJ1-1; v_gene: TRBV29-1; abundance: .; CDR3aa: CSVDSGPLNTEAFF; CDR3nt: TGCAGCGTTGATTCAGGCCCATTGAACACTGAAGCTTTCTTT
d_gene: TRBD1; j_gene: TRBJ2-7; v_gene: TRBV4-1; abundance: .; CDR3aa: CASSAGQGANEQYF; CDR3nt: TGCGCCAGCAGCGCGGGACAGGGGGCCAACGAGCAGTACTTC
d_gene: .; j_gene: TRBJ2-7; v_gene: TRBV27; abundance: .; CDR3aa: CASSLGPTITLYEQYF; CDR3nt: TGTGCCAGCAGTTTAGGTCCTACGATAACCCTATACGAGCAGTACTTC
d_gene: TRBD1; j_gene: TRBJ2-3; v_gene: TRBV6-6; abundance: .; CDR3aa: CASSFLTGITDTQYF; CDR3nt: TGTGCCAGCAGTTTTTTGACAGGGATCACAGATACGCAGTATTTT
d_gene: TRBD2; j_gene: TRBJ2-5; v_gene: TRBV7-2; abundance: .; CDR3aa: CASSGGLAGRETQYF; CDR3nt: TGTGCCAGCAGCGGGGGACTAGCGGGAAGAGAGACCCAGTACTTC
d_gene: .; j_gene: TRBJ1-4; v_gene: TRBV10-2; abundance: .; CDR3aa: CASSPGPGGTNEKLFF; CDR3nt: TGCGCCAGCAGCCCCGGGCCCGGAGGAACTAATGAAAAACTGTTTTTT
d_gene: TRBD1; j_gene: TRBJ1-1; v_gene: TRBV11-2; abundance: .; CDR3aa: CASSSRTGETEAFF; CDR3nt: TGTGCCAGCAGCTCTCGGACAGGGGAGACTGAAGCTTTCTTT
d_gene: .; j_gene: TRBJ1-1; v_gene: TRBV29-1; abundance: .; CDR3aa: CSVTRMDTEAFF; CDR3nt: TGCAGCGTTACACGGATGGACACTGAAGCTTTCTTT
d_gene: .; j_gene: TRBJ2-7; v_gene: TRBV5-1; abundance: .; CDR3aa: CASSLGLLSYEQYF; CDR3nt: TGCGCCAGCAGCTTAGGTCTTCTTTCCTACGAGCAGTACTTC
d_gene: .; j_gene: TRBJ2-1; v_gene: TRBV25-1; abundance: .; CDR3aa: CASSGWVRADPYNEQFF; CDR3nt: TGTGCCAGCAGTGGATGGGTGCGGGCGGACCCCTACAATGAGCAGTTCTTC
d_gene: TRBD2; j_gene: TRBJ2-1; v_gene: TRBV10-3; abundance: .; CDR3aa: CAISEGLAGEGANEQFF; CDR3nt: TGTGCCATCAGTGAGGGACTAGCGGGAGAGGGTGCTAATGAGCAGTTCTTC
d_gene: TRBD1; j_gene: TRBJ1-4; v_gene: TRBV9; abundance: .; CDR3aa: CASSVFGGGSEKLFF; CDR3nt: TGTGCCAGCAGCGTGTTTGGAGGGGGCAGTGAAAAACTGTTTTTT
d_gene: .; j_gene: TRBJ2-2; v_gene: TRBV7-6; abundance: .; CDR3aa: CASSLAGADTGELFF; CDR3nt: TGTGCCAGCAGCTTAGCAGGGGCCGACACCGGGGAGCTGTTTTTT
d_gene: TRBD1; j_gene: TRBJ1-5; v_gene: TRBV5-6; abundance: .; CDR3aa: CASSLGGQGLQPQHF; CDR3nt: TGTGCCAGCAGCTTGGGGGGACAGGGTCTCCAGCCCCAGCATTTT
d_gene: TRBD2; j_gene: TRBJ2-3; v_gene: TRBV7-9; abundance: .; CDR3aa: CASSDLAGVGTQYF; CDR3nt: TGTGCCAGCAGCGACTTAGCGGGAGTAGGTACGCAGTATTTT
d_gene: .; j_gene: TRBJ1-4; v_gene: TRBV14; abundance: .; CDR3aa: CASSSSAGREKLFF; CDR3nt: TGTGCCAGCAGCTCCTCCGCGGGGAGGGAAAAACTGTTTTTT
d_gene: .; j_gene: TRBJ1-3; v_gene: TRBV7-9; abundance: .; CDR3aa: CASSLAMGGPTGNTIYF; CDR3nt: TGTGCCAGCAGCTTAGCGATGGGGGGGCCTACTGGAAACACCATATATTTT
d_gene: TRBD2; j_gene: TRBJ2-1; v_gene: TRBV7-2; abundance: .; CDR3aa: CASSLRGREGLRYNEQFF; CDR3nt: TGTGCCAGCAGCTTAAGAGGGCGGGAGGGCCTAAGGTACAATGAGCAGTTCTTC
d_gene: .; j_gene: TRBJ2-5; v_gene: TRBV27; abundance: .; CDR3aa: CASKIAETQYF; CDR3nt: TGTGCCAGCAAGATTGCAGAGACCCAGTACTTC
d_gene: .; j_gene: TRBJ2-7; v_gene: TRBV9; abundance: .; CDR3aa: CASSSTGAPSNEQYF; CDR3nt: TGTGCCAGCAGCTCTACGGGAGCCCCATCCAACGAGCAGTACTTC
d_gene: .; j_gene: TRBJ2-7; v_gene: TRBV10-1; abundance: .; CDR3aa: CASSEFQGRGEQYF; CDR3nt: TGCGCCAGCAGTGAGTTCCAGGGTCGGGGGGAGCAGTACTTC
d_gene: .; j_gene: TRBJ1-2; v_gene: TRBV25-1; abundance: .; CDR3aa: CASSPGANYGYTF; CDR3nt: TGTGCCAGCAGCCCCGGGGCCAACTATGGCTACACCTTC
d_gene: TRBD1; j_gene: TRBJ1-4; v_gene: TRBV2; abundance: .; CDR3aa: CASSEAGTGGEANEKLFF; CDR3nt: TGTGCCAGCAGTGAAGCGGGGACAGGGGGAGAGGCTAATGAAAAACTGTTTTTT
d_gene: .; j_gene: TRBJ2-1; v_gene: TRBV6-5; abundance: .; CDR3aa: CASGGEDEQFF; CDR3nt: TGTGCCAGCGGGGGTGAGGATGAGCAGTTCTTC
d_gene: .; j_gene: TRBJ2-7; v_gene: TRBV7-2; abundance: .; CDR3aa: CASSSTEDSAYEQYF; CDR3nt: TGTGCCAGCAGCTCAACTGAGGACAGCGCCTACGAGCAGTACTTC
d_gene: TRBD2; j_gene: TRBJ2-5; v_gene: TRBV5-4; abundance: .; CDR3aa: CASSLASGGLGETQYF; CDR3nt: TGTGCCAGCAGCTTGGCTAGCGGGGGGTTAGGAGAGACCCAGTACTTC
d_gene: .; j_gene: TRBJ2-1; v_gene: TRBV6-6; abundance: .; CDR3aa: CASSYSPNEQFF; CDR3nt: TGTGCCAGCAGTTACTCTCCTAATGAGCAGTTCTTC
d_gene: TRBD2; j_gene: TRBJ2-7; v_gene: TRBV5-4; abundance: few; CDR3aa: CASSTVAGTSYEQYF; CDR3nt: TGTGCCAGCAGCACGGTAGCGGGGACCTCCTACGAGCAGTACTTC
d_gene: .; j_gene: TRBJ1-4; v_gene: TRBV27; abundance: .; CDR3aa: CASSPDSPGANEKLFF; CDR3nt: TGTGCCAGCAGCCCCGACAGCCCAGGAGCTAATGAAAAACTGTTTTTT
d_gene: TRBD1; j_gene: TRBJ2-7; v_gene: TRBV6-1; abundance: few; CDR3aa: CASSWDRLYEQYF; CDR3nt: TGTGCCAGCAGTTGGGACAGACTCTACGAGCAGTACTTC
d_gene: .; j_gene: TRBJ2-7; v_gene: TRBV4-1; abundance: .; CDR3aa: CASSQVGPAIEQYF; CDR3nt: TGCGCCAGCAGCCAAGTCGGGCCAGCGATCGAGCAGTACTTC